This T cell receptor (beta chain) was sequenced in a study of identical twins (dated by TCRdb to about 2016). Notes on the research overall: The study deep-sequenced TCR alpha and beta repertoires from monozygotic twins, unrelated adults of various ages and cord blood to test whether fetal clonotypes persist. To rule out contamination, replicate twin experiments were performed at different times with different library preparation protocols. What the authors observed across the whole study: Invariant T cells such as MAIT and iNKT could partly confound zero-insertion analyses, though diverse VJ usage argued against this for most clonotypes. Out-of-frame TCR alpha sequences shared between twins showed an excess of low generation-probability sequences compared with coincidental sharing between unrelated individuals. In beta out-of-frame sequences, excess twin sharing was weaker, because having fewer shared sequences lowered the signal-to-noise ratio. In monozygotic twins, recombination models systematically underestimated out-of-frame TCR alpha sharing, but the models matched the sharing seen between unrelated individuals. Fewer insertions were carried by abundant cord blood beta clonotypes, a similar but weaker trend appeared in young adult naive repertoires, and no such trend appeared in memory repertoires. Because the same donors could not be followed over many years, conclusions were based on cross-sectional statistical analysis.

Every donor was a healthy Caucasian. The twin cohort comprised three pairs of female monozygotic twins, all aged roughly 18 to 29 years. Using Miltenyi CD45RO+ enrichment and human naive T-cell isolation kits, memory (CD45RO+) and naive T cells were isolated from PBMC. The library was made by 5' RACE. Instrument on record: Illumina HiSeq 2000. A universal primer binding site was added through template switching, and the final cDNA carried a unique molecular identifier so that TCR cDNA molecules could be counted accurately. Specific primers in the conserved constant-segment region were used to synthesize first-strand cDNA for the TCR alpha and beta chains. To control for contamination, every cDNA library was double barcoded, receiving both a SMART-Mk sample barcode and Illumina barcodes. TruSeq adapter sequences along with Illumina sample barcodes were introduced in two successive PCR steps. TCR alpha and beta cDNA libraries were sequenced on the Illumina HiSeq platform with custom primers. The original pipeline was this. Unique molecular identifiers were extracted from raw reads with MiGEC, and CDR3 positions were determined with MiXCR. For each individual, recombination models were inferred using an EM algorithm with the repgenHMM and IGoR tools. The tcR package in R was used for shared clonotype analysis, with sharing normalized by the product of cloneset sizes. To study raw recombination free of thymic and clonal selection effects, out-of-frame nonproductive sequences were analyzed. TCRdb reran the public reads through fastp at Q25 and MiXCR, keeping productive beta chains. For every CDR3 protein sequence, its rows merge into one entry that carries the most common genes and DNA. It is TCRdb's table, rather than the study itself, that gives the V and J calls and clone size. The sample includes hundreds of thousands of distinct CDR3 sequences, with approximately 7% observed a single time. The top ten hold 3% to 4.5% of the sample.

To note about this clonotype: Its antigen is currently not known. Per-base qualities were not stored, and no clone one base away is much larger.

These data are also associated with another study on yellow fever vaccine responses in identical twins. The second study's authors report: According to the authors, in identical twins the way T cells responded to vaccination appeared partly convergent and partly personalized. In identical twins, the study followed T cell clones that responded to the vaccine with precision.

This TCR was recovered from a young woman in good health. The material sequenced was memory (CD45RO+) T cells sorted from blood. The label giving this sample's cell subset or site can be read as: CD45RO+ enriched T cells.

The CDR3 is CASSEAGTGSTEAFF. The sequenced DNA is TGTGCCAGCAGTGAAGCGGGGACAGGGAGCACTGAAGCTTTCTTT. The rearrangement joined TRBV6-1 to TRBJ1-1; 9 central nucleotides agree with TRBD1. Taken from cysteine to phenylalanine, the CDR3 has 15 residues. Only the CDR3 part of the read is kept: 45 bases, read in frame from the first base. V is pruned by 0 bases and J by 4 bases, leaving 3 bases of the junction without a gene match. The germline V gene yields MNHNS for CDR1 and SASEGT for CDR2.